This is a list of T cell receptor beta chains from one sample in a study of shared clonotypes between healthy human individuals. Produced via immunoSEQ multiplex PCR; TCRdb's table is partial and in-frame only. The sample consists of a few million clones, roughly nine tenths of them appearing once. The sequenced sample consisted of naive CD4+ T cells sorted from blood. The source of these receptors is a man aged 18 to 30 in good health. The CDR3 runs from the conserved cysteine through the conserved F or W. Fields, in order: V gene, J gene, CDR3 protein.

v_gene: TRBV28; j_gene: TRBJ1-1; CDR3aa: CASSLTSPNTEAFF
v_gene: TRBV7-2; j_gene: TRBJ1-1; CDR3aa: CASSLAGGMNTEAFF
v_gene: TRBV6-1; j_gene: TRBJ1-3; CDR3aa: CASSDRTGYGNTIYF
v_gene: TRBV21-1; j_gene: TRBJ2-1; CDR3aa: CASSPLKSGVRSEQFF
v_gene: TRBV10-2; j_gene: TRBJ2-7; CDR3aa: CASSGGREQYF
v_gene: TRBV11-2; j_gene: TRBJ1-3; CDR3aa: CASSLAPAGFGNTIYF
v_gene: TRBV7-2; j_gene: TRBJ1-2; CDR3aa: CASSLASYGYTF
v_gene: TRBV5-8; j_gene: TRBJ1-3; CDR3aa: CARQQLGRYSGNTIYF
v_gene: TRBV6-5; j_gene: TRBJ2-3; CDR3aa: CASSYGGVGPDTQYF
v_gene: TRBV19; j_gene: TRBJ2-7; CDR3aa: CASSASGTGVSEQYF
v_gene: TRBV5-1; j_gene: TRBJ2-7; CDR3aa: CASRISADRGRHEQYF
v_gene: TRBV7-2; j_gene: TRBJ1-1; CDR3aa: CASSVRRNTEAFF
v_gene: TRBV10-3; j_gene: TRBJ2-7; CDR3aa: CAISEYFGSPYEQYF
v_gene: TRBV5-1; j_gene: TRBJ2-7; CDR3aa: CASSPAGGVYEQYF
v_gene: TRBV5-4; j_gene: TRBJ2-7; CDR3aa: CASSPLGVHAEQYF
v_gene: TRBV6-5; j_gene: TRBJ1-4; CDR3aa: CASSPDGWNEKLFF
v_gene: TRBV27; j_gene: TRBJ1-1; CDR3aa: CASSFRGPLVNTEAFF
v_gene: TRBV19; j_gene: TRBJ1-5; CDR3aa: CASSMRTGPSGGPQHF
v_gene: TRBV6-5; j_gene: TRBJ2-5; CDR3aa: CASSRGGETQYF
v_gene: TRBV10-1; j_gene: TRBJ2-4; CDR3aa: CASSESRIEKNIQYF
v_gene: TRBV9; j_gene: TRBJ2-5; CDR3aa: CASSVVGLAEQETQYF
v_gene: TRBV5-5; j_gene: TRBJ2-7; CDR3aa: CASSPQQGRYEQYF
v_gene: TRBV7-9; j_gene: TRBJ2-1; CDR3aa: CASSLDWAPRFLNEQFF
v_gene: TRBV6-1; j_gene: TRBJ2-3; CDR3aa: CASRSTDTQYF
v_gene: TRBV4-1; j_gene: TRBJ1-2; CDR3aa: CASSQDEDRIGTF
v_gene: TRBV5-1; j_gene: TRBJ2-5; CDR3aa: CASNPGGETQYF
v_gene: TRBV19; j_gene: TRBJ2-1; CDR3aa: CASSIDPQGGSLQFF
v_gene: TRBV6-4; j_gene: TRBJ2-5; CDR3aa: CASSDPGVRPYQETQYF
v_gene: TRBV5-1; j_gene: TRBJ1-6; CDR3aa: CASSLDRSGSYNSPLHF
v_gene: TRBV30; j_gene: TRBJ2-7; CDR3aa: CAWNRGVDYEQYF
v_gene: TRBV5-6; j_gene: TRBJ2-3; CDR3aa: CASSITGVTADTQYF
v_gene: TRBV4-3; j_gene: TRBJ1-4; CDR3aa: CASSRERTTNEKLFF
v_gene: TRBV18; j_gene: TRBJ1-4; CDR3aa: CASSPATTTNEKLFF
v_gene: TRBV5-3; j_gene: TRBJ2-6; CDR3aa: CARSLEGHFTGANVLTF
v_gene: TRBV30; j_gene: TRBJ1-1; CDR3aa: CAWAHTPNTEAFF
v_gene: TRBV19; j_gene: TRBJ2-4; CDR3aa: CASSIERTGEWNIQYF
v_gene: TRBV7-9; j_gene: TRBJ2-4; CDR3aa: CASSLAGNDANIQYF
v_gene: TRBV2; j_gene: TRBJ2-7; CDR3aa: CATTPPSAGSYEQYF
v_gene: TRBV6-1; j_gene: TRBJ1-1; CDR3aa: CASTAGPSTEAFF
v_gene: TRBV30; j_gene: TRBJ1-1; CDR3aa: CAWIGRGVSTEAFF
v_gene: TRBV6-5; j_gene: TRBJ2-1; CDR3aa: CATGGGGINEQFF
v_gene: TRBV27; j_gene: TRBJ1-1; CDR3aa: CASSLWGLNTEAFF
v_gene: TRBV11-3; j_gene: TRBJ2-3; CDR3aa: CASSRDRNPDTQYF
v_gene: TRBV11-2; j_gene: TRBJ2-7; CDR3aa: CASSLTSGVYSYEQYF
v_gene: TRBV7-9; j_gene: TRBJ2-1; CDR3aa: CASSLVSANYNEQFF
v_gene: TRBV7-9; j_gene: TRBJ1-3; CDR3aa: CASSLMGAAHVSGNTIYF
v_gene: TRBV30; j_gene: TRBJ1-5; CDR3aa: CAWSVGAPHQPQHF
v_gene: TRBV11-2; j_gene: TRBJ2-2; CDR3aa: CASSLGTGGYLGELFF
v_gene: TRBV19; j_gene: TRBJ2-2; CDR3aa: CASRPLGGRTGELFF
v_gene: TRBV7-9; j_gene: TRBJ1-1; CDR3aa: CASSLEPGTEAFF
v_gene: TRBV5-6; j_gene: TRBJ2-5; CDR3aa: CASSLDRAETQYF
v_gene: TRBV2; j_gene: TRBJ2-7; CDR3aa: CASSEAWQGYEQYF